Detailed here is one T cell receptor beta chain. Per the germline V gene, CDR1 is SGHDT and CDR2 is YYEEEE. V lost 3 bases, J lost 3 bases, and 15 bases lay in between. This CDR3 spans 15 amino acids. In the authors' methods: Cell counts per sample came from amplifying reference gene primers. Libraries were prepared by immunoSEQ multiplex PCR; TCRdb keeps only in-frame clonotypes and omits some of them. V, J and clone size are taken as reported in that table, and D and trimming were inferred from the DNA itself. Of 200,000 to 250,000 clones in the sample, roughly 89% are singletons; the top ten hold over 2%. The data were obtained in a study of blood T cell repertoires in COVID-19. About the research overall: COVID-19 samples collected from the United States, Italy and Spain covered acute and convalescent phases. In each case, the material was cDNA or gDNA derived from T cells, B-cell-depleted T cells, or PBMCs.

The rearrangement links TRBV5-6 to TRBJ1-2; weak D call: TRBD1 (5 bases). The specimen was peripheral blood. This receptor was obtained from a man aged 25 to 40 who had recovered from COVID-19. In nucleotides, the CDR3 is TGTGCCAGCAGCTCCGGGACTGGGTATTACTATGGCTACACCTTC. Protein sequence: CASSSGTGYYYGYTF.